One sample yielded the 32 T cell receptor beta chains listed below, sequenced in a study of blood T cell repertoires in COVID-19. Profiling relied on immunoSEQ multiplex PCR, and the TCRdb table lists in-frame clones only, not all of them. The profile covers roughly 160,000 clones, with about 88% appearing a single time and 0.99% taken by the ten largest. Specimen: peripheral blood. Receptor source: a man between 18 and 35 years old with acute or convalescent COVID-19.

This chain uses TRBV29-1 with TRBJ2-3; maybe TRBD2 (6 bases). The CDR3 spans 14 residues. Trimming pared 8 bases from V and 2 bases from J, leaving 17 bases between. Per the germline V gene, CDR1 is SQVTM and CDR2 is ANQGSEA. The CDR3 loop is CSIRRGLTTDTQYF. The CDR3 coding sequence is TGCAGCATCCGACGGGGACTGACCACAGATACGCAGTATTTT.

This clone has just one count. The genes are TRBV9 and TRBJ2-3; D is perhaps TRBD1 (5 bases). V was trimmed by 4 bases and J by 0 bases, leaving 21 bases between them. There are 18 residues in the CDR3. Germline loops: CDR1 SGDLS, CDR2 YYNGEE. CDR3 sequence reads: CASSLTDQRTASTDTQYF. The DNA for the CDR3 is TGTGCCAGCAGCTTGACAGATCAAAGGACGGCTAGCACAGATACGCAGTATTTT.

This clone showed up just once. This sequence joins TRBV12-5 and TRBJ1-1, with 11 positions matching TRBD1. Trimming at V came to 5 bases and at J to 4 bases, leaving 6 bases not matched to a gene. The CDR3 sequence is 15 residues long. Germline CDR1 LGHNT, CDR2 FRNRAP. DNA of the CDR3: TGTGCTAGTGGTCCCTGGACAGGGGGCATCACTGAAGCTTTCTTT. This codes for CASGPWTGGITEAFF.

J is TRBJ2-1 and V is TRBV9; D is uncertain. Germline V lookup: CDR1 SGDLS, CDR2 YYNGEE. Trimming removed 4 bases at V and 5 bases at J, with 10 bases between. This CDR3 has 13 amino acids. Here the CDR3 reads CASSFSLNNEQFF. For the CDR3, the DNA is TGTGCCAGCAGCTTTAGCTTGAACAATGAGCAGTTCTTC.

This chain uses TRBV5-8 with TRBJ2-3; a possible D gene is TRBD1 (7 bases). Trimming left V 6 bases short and J 5 bases short, with 13 bases between. Looked up from germline, CDR1 is SGHTS and CDR2 is YDEGEE. This CDR3 has 13 amino acids. CDR3 nucleotide sequence: TGTGCCAGCAACCAGGGGGAGGAAGATACGCAGTATTTT. As protein: CASNQGEEDTQYF.

The V and J genes are TRBV6-5 and TRBJ2-7; TRBD2 aligns across 10 bases. V shed 7 bases and J 5 bases; nucleotides not matched to a gene: 11. The CDR3 sequence is 15 residues long. Germline V gene sequence: CDR1 MNHEY, CDR2 SVGAGI. The CDR3 DNA sequence: TGTGCCAGCATTCAATTTAGCGGGGGGCCAGACGAGCAGTACTTC. Translating gives CASIQFSGGPDEQYF.

This chain joins TRBV10-2 and TRBJ1-5; no firm D call. V lost 3 bases and J 7 bases, leaving 13 bases between the germline ends. This CDR3 is built from 14 residues. In germline, CDR1 is WSHSY, CDR2 SAAADI. For the CDR3, the DNA is TGCGCCAGCAGTGATTTTCAGGCAAGGCAGCCCCAGCATTTT. Its protein product is CASSDFQARQPQHF.

The gene calls are TRBV19 and TRBJ1-2; 8 nucleotides agree with TRBD1. V was pared by 5 bases and J by 7 bases, with 9 bases of the junction left unmatched. The CDR3 sequence is 14 residues long. From germline, CDR1 is LNHDA and CDR2 SQIVND (reference sequence). CDR3 amino acids: CASSPRAGGSGYTF. In nucleotides, the CDR3 is TGTGCCAGTAGTCCCCGAGCAGGGGGCTCTGGCTACACCTTC.

The rearrangement uses TRBV19 and TRBJ2-3; 8 bases align to TRBD2. V lost 4 bases and J lost 8; bases outside the gene matches: 14. The CDR3 has 16 amino acids. CDR1 LNHDA and CDR2 SQIVND come from the germline V gene (reference sequence). In DNA form, the CDR3 reads TGTGCCAGTAGTACAGTGCTCGGGGGGGGCAGGGGTACGCAGTATTTT. It specifies CASSTVLGGGRGTQYF.

V usage is TRBV6-1 and J usage is TRBJ1-2, with TRBD1 identical over 12 bases. Losses at the gene ends were 3 bases for V and 1 base for J; bases not matched to a gene: 3. The germline gives CDR1 MNHNS, CDR2 SASEGT. This CDR3 region has 16 residues. Here the CDR3 reads CASSDRDRGLNYGYTF. As DNA, the CDR3 is TGTGCCAGCAGTGACCGGGACAGGGGGCTTAACTATGGCTACACCTTC.

The CDR3 spells CASERGPNSYNEQFF. The CDR3 DNA reads TGTGCCAGCGAGCGGGGGCCAAACTCCTACAATGAGCAGTTCTTC. This chain joins TRBV19 and TRBJ2-1, with TRBD2 matching 8 bases. The CDR3 loop spans 15 amino acids. Trimming at V came to 9 bases and at J to 0 bases, leaving 7 bases not matched to a gene. Germline assignment: CDR1 LNHDA and CDR2 SQIVND (reference sequence).

This clone was seen a few times. J is TRBJ1-5 and V is TRBV7-2; 9 bases line up with TRBD1. This CDR3 has 14 amino acids. The V gene's germline CDR1 is SGHTA and CDR2 FQGNSA. V lost 5 bases, J lost 7 bases, and 6 bases stayed unmatched. CDR3 DNA sequence: TGTGCCAGCAGCCAAACAGGGGGCGGGCAGCCCCAGCATTTT. Protein sequence: CASSQTGGGQPQHF.

The V call is TRBV6-1, the J call TRBJ2-1; TRBD2 might be the D (5 bases). In germline, CDR1 is MNHNS, CDR2 SASEGT. This CDR3 comprises 13 residues. Trimming left V 0 bases short and J 10 bases short, with 10 bases between. The CDR3 loop reads CASSEAGGREQFF. The CDR3 nucleotides are TGTGCCAGCAGTGAAGCCGGTGGGAGAGAGCAGTTCTTC.

This clone was observed a single time. The chain recombines TRBV6-6 with TRBJ2-1; 12 positions match TRBD1. The CDR3 covers 14 residues. CDR1 and CDR2 (germline): MNHNY, SVGAGI (reference sequence). The trim removed 11 bases at V and 8 bases at J, leaving 10 bases unmatched. CDR3 nucleotide sequence: TGTGCCGTGAGCCGGGACAGGGGGCCGGATGAGCAGTTCTTC. Its protein is CAVSRDRGPDEQFF.

The genes are TRBV7-9 and TRBJ1-1; D ambiguous. Per germline, CDR1 SEHNR and CDR2 FQNEAQ (reference sequence). The V and J ends lost 5 bases and 4 bases respectively, with 14 bases between them. The CDR3 has 14 residues. Written as DNA, the CDR3 is TGTGCCAGCAGCCATGGCCGACCGGGCACTGAAGCTTTCTTT. Translating gives CASSHGRPGTEAFF. Looking up the rest from reference TRBV7-9 and TRBJ1-1 gives the full variable domain: DTGVSQNPRHKITKRGQNVTFRCDPISEHNRLYWYRQTLGQGPEFLTYFQNEAQLEKSRLLSDRFSAERPKGSFSTLEIQRTEQGDSAMYLCASSHGRPGTEAFFGQGTRLTVV.

The chain links TRBV5-1 to TRBJ1-3; tentatively, D is TRBD1 (5 bases). The CDR3 has 15 amino acids. Germline loops: CDR1 SGHRS, CDR2 YFSETQ. V lost 4 bases and J lost 0, with 11 bases in between. This CDR3 reads CASSPSGDSGNTIYF. CDR3 bases: TGCGCCAGCAGCCCCTCGGGGGACTCTGGAAACACCATATATTTT.

The chain recombines TRBV18 with TRBJ2-3, with D perhaps TRBD2 (6 bases). This CDR3 is built from 13 residues. The germline V gene encodes CDR1 KGHSH and CDR2 LQKENI. Deletions cut 6 bases from V and 5 bases from J, with 12 bases between. CDR3 DNA: TGTGCCAGCTCTGACGCGGGGCAAGATACGCAGTATTTT. This translates into CASSDAGQDTQYF.

The chain carries TRBV19 and TRBJ1-5; unclear D gene. The germline V and J ends were trimmed by 6 bases and 2 bases, with 8 bases remaining between them. Germline CDR1 reads LNHDA; CDR2 reads SQIVND (reference sequence). The CDR3 is 13 amino acids. In nucleotides, the CDR3 is TGTGCCAGTAGCAAAGAGCGCAATCAGCCCCAGCATTTT. It codes for CASSKERNQPQHF. The full variable domain, its missing parts supplied by reference TRBV19 and TRBJ1-5, is DGGITQSPKYLFRKEGQNVTLSCEQNLNHDAMYWYRQDPGQGLRLIYYSQIVNDFQKGDIAEGYSVSREKKESFPLTVTSAQKNPTAFYLCASSKERNQPQHFGDGTRLSIL.

The chain is built from TRBV9 and TRBJ2-4; D is perhaps TRBD2 (5 bases). The length of the CDR3 is 16 residues. Germline V lookup: CDR1 SGDLS, CDR2 YYNGEE. Trimming took 1 base from V and 0 from J, leaving 11 bases between them. CDR3 DNA: TGTGCCAGCAGCGTAAGCGGAGACCTAGCCAAAAACATTCAGTACTTC. It specifies CASSVSGDLAKNIQYF.

The chain joins TRBV10-1 to TRBJ1-5; the D is unclear. Germline lookup yields CDR1 WNHNN and CDR2 SYGVQD (reference sequence). V was clipped by 3 bases and J by 5 bases, with 5 bases between them. This CDR3 is built from 12 residues. CDR3 sequence: CASSESDQPQHF. Written as DNA, the CDR3 is TGCGCCAGCAGTGAATCGGATCAGCCCCAGCATTTT.

The V and J genes are TRBV28 and TRBJ2-1; the D gene is possibly TRBD1 (6 bases). Germline lookup yields CDR1 MDHEN and CDR2 SYDVKM. V gave up 1 base and J gave up 4 bases, with 8 bases separating them. This CDR3 comprises 14 residues. In DNA, the CDR3 is TGTGCCAGCAGTTTATCGGGACAATACAATGAGCAGTTCTTC. Its translation: CASSLSGQYNEQFF.

The V gene is TRBV19, the J gene TRBJ2-7; the match to TRBD2 covers 7 bases. The CDR3 is 13 residues long. J gave up 4 bases and V 3 bases, and 3 bases lay outside the gene matches. The germline V gene has CDR1 LNHDA and CDR2 SQIVND (reference sequence). The CDR3 DNA reads TGTGCCAGTAGTATGGGGAGGGGATACGAGCAGTACTTC. It yields the protein CASSMGRGYEQYF. The full variable domain, in which reference TRBV19 and TRBJ2-7 provide the parts outside the CDR3, is DGGITQSPKYLFRKEGQNVTLSCEQNLNHDAMYWYRQDPGQGLRLIYYSQIVNDFQKGDIAEGYSVSREKKESFPLTVTSAQKNPTAFYLCASSMGRGYEQYFGPGTRLTVT.

CDR3 protein: CASTHYEQYF. CDR3 sequence (DNA): TGTGCCAGCACACACTACGAGCAGTACTTC. The chain employs TRBV11-3 and TRBJ2-7; D remains ambiguous. CDR1 SGHNT and CDR2 YENEEA come from the germline V gene. This CDR3 is built from 10 residues. With 7 bases removed from V and 3 bases from J, the gap between germline ends came to 4 bases.

V and J are TRBV9 and TRBJ1-3; tentative D call: TRBD1 (6 bases). Germline loops: CDR1 SGDLS, CDR2 YYNGEE. The CDR3 runs 15 residues. Trimming pared 3 bases from V and 2 bases from J, leaving 12 bases between. As DNA, the CDR3 is TGTGCCAGCAGCGCGGGAGGGGGGGCTGGAAACACCATATATTTT. Its protein product is CASSAGGGAGNTIYF.

This sequence joins TRBV7-2 and TRBJ1-5, with D uncertain. The ends were cut back, 1 base at V and 6 bases at J, with 16 bases in the middle. From germline, CDR1 is SGHTA and CDR2 FQGNSA. The length of the CDR3 is 16 residues. The CDR3 DNA reads as TGTGCCAGCAGCTTAGGGGCCGATTGGGGAGGTCAGCCCCAGCATTTT. Encoded protein: CASSLGADWGGQPQHF. The complete variable domain, with remaining parts taken from reference TRBV7-2 and TRBJ1-5, reads GAGVSQSPSNKVTEKGKDVELRCDPISGHTALYWYRQSLGQGLEFLIYFQGNSAPDKSGLPSDRFSAERTGGSVSTLTIQRTQQEDSAVYLCASSLGADWGGQPQHFGDGTRLSIL.

The chain uses TRBV19 and TRBJ1-1; 12 positions agree with TRBD1. The CDR3 contains 17 residues. CDR1 is LNHDA, CDR2 SQIVND, per germline (reference sequence). Trimming cost V 5 bases and J 5 bases; bases outside gene matches: 12. The chain's CDR3 is CASSPWDRGQGWTEAFF. CDR3 coding DNA: TGTGCCAGTAGTCCCTGGGACAGGGGGCAGGGGTGGACTGAAGCTTTCTTT.

The rearrangement joins TRBV30 to TRBJ2-5; TRBD2 aligns across 11 bases. The V and J ends lost 3 bases and 4 bases, in that order; junction bases with no gene match: 4. Germline V gives CDR1 GTSNPN, CDR2 SVGIG (reference sequence). The CDR3 sequence is 14 residues long. As DNA, the CDR3 is TGTGCCTGGAGCTCTAGCGGGGGGAGAGAGACCCAGTACTTC. This sequence encodes CAWSSSGGRETQYF.

V usage is TRBV7-3 and J usage is TRBJ2-1, with D possibly TRBD1 on 6 matching bases. The germline gives CDR1 SGHTA, CDR2 FQGTGA. This CDR3 is 15 amino acids long. Trimming took 4 bases from V and 6 from J, leaving 16 bases between them. CDR3 in DNA: TGTGCCAGCAGCTCTGACGGGACGACAGGCAATGAGCAGTTCTTC. Protein product: CASSSDGTTGNEQFF.

The chain has TRBV7-8 and TRBJ2-1; 8 bases agree with TRBD1. The CDR3 length is 16 residues. Looked up from germline, CDR1 is SGHVS and CDR2 is FQNEAQ. The ends lost 5 bases at V and 0 bases at J; junction bases unmatched: 6. CDR3 region: CASSPGTGTSYNEQFF. The CDR3 nucleotides are TGTGCCAGCAGCCCTGGGACAGGAACCTCCTACAATGAGCAGTTCTTC. The variable domain in full, with the rest retrieved from reference TRBV7-8 and TRBJ2-1, is GAGVSQSPRYKVAKRGQDVALRCDPISGHVSLFWYQQALGQGPEFLTYFQNEAQLDKSGLPSDRFFAERPEGSVSTLKIQRTQQEDSAVYLCASSPGTGTSYNEQFFGPGTRLTVL.

The J gene is TRBJ2-3, the V gene TRBV18; D is perhaps TRBD2 (6 bases). The CDR3 extends over 18 amino acids. Trimming took off 2 bases at V and 4 bases at J, with 22 bases between the two ends. Germline loops: CDR1 KGHSH, CDR2 LQKENI. CDR3 bases: TGTGCCAGCTCACCATTCCGGGCCGGCGGGGTAAGATCAGATACGCAGTATTTT. Translating gives CASSPFRAGGVRSDTQYF.

The rearrangement links TRBV10-3 to TRBJ2-1, with D unresolved. This CDR3 is 13 amino acids long. Trimming pared 8 bases from V and 9 bases from J, leaving 17 bases between. Germline CDR1 reads ENHRY; CDR2 reads SYGVKD. The CDR3, as DNA: TGTGCCATCTCTTCCAATGAGCTCGGTGAGCAGTTCTTC. Translated: CAISSNELGEQFF.

CDR3 bases: TGTGCCACCAGTGACCCTAGGACAGGGGGCAGTGAAAAACTGTTTTTT. The encoded protein is CATSDPRTGGSEKLFF. The chain has TRBV24-1 and TRBJ1-4; TRBD1 matches at 11 bases. Germline CDR1 and CDR2: KGHDR and SFDVKD. There are 16 residues in the CDR3. The junction had 7 bases not matched to a gene; V was cut back by 4 bases and J by 7 bases.